This entry lists 32 T cell receptor beta chains sequenced from one sample in a study of T cell repertoires in cytomegalovirus infection. TCRdb analysed the reads with MiXCR anew, one entry per CDR3 protein. The table has some 700,000 distinct CDR3 sequences, about a third seen once. The sample consisted of PBMCs. The receptors here all came from a human donor in good health (CMV status not recorded). Some clones in this sample may be carry-over from other donors' samples.

This chain links TRBV20-1 with TRBJ1-5, with D perhaps matching TRBD1 (6 bases). V lost 3 bases to trimming and J lost 3 bases, with 15 bases between them. The CDR3 sequence is 15 residues long. Germline CDR1 DFQATT, CDR2 SNEGSKA (reference sequence). The CDR3 region has the DNA TGCAGTGCTAGGAGGGGGGCGGCCCCCAATCAGCCCCAGCATTTT. Translation: CSARRGAAPNQPQHF.

The table lists this clonotype with many counts. The CDR3 loop reads CASSTNYGYTF. The CDR3 DNA reads as TGTGCCAGCTCCACCAACTATGGCTACACCTTC. J is TRBJ1-2 and V is TRBV28; unclear D gene. Deletions cut 8 bases from V and 2 bases from J, with 6 bases between. CDR1 MDHEN and CDR2 SYDVKM come from the germline V gene. This CDR3 has 11 residues.

The chain has TRBV27 and TRBJ2-7; possibly TRBD2 for D (5 bases). Trimming removed 2 bases at V and 2 bases at J, with 10 bases between. Germline V CDR1 and CDR2: MNHEY, SMNVEV (reference sequence). The CDR3 extends over 14 amino acids. The DNA for the CDR3 is TGTGCCAGCAGTTTAGTGTCTAGCCCCTACGAGCAGTACTTC. This codes for CASSLVSSPYEQYF.

This clonotype was counted only a few times. The rearrangement joins TRBV6-1 to TRBJ2-3; 8 bases line up with TRBD1. There are 15 residues in the CDR3. V lost 1 base to trimming and J lost 7 bases; unmatched junction nucleotides: 7. The germline CDR1 and CDR2 sequences are MNHNS and SASEGT. CDR3 in DNA: TGTGCCAGCAGTGAAGAGGACAGGGTCGTAAATACGCAGTATTTT. Protein product: CASSEEDRVVNTQYF.

This clonotype has just a few counts. The rearrangement joins TRBV6-1 to TRBJ2-3; 8 positions agree with TRBD2. The CDR3 covers 15 residues. The V and J ends lost 8 bases and 2 bases, in that order; junction bases with no gene match: 9. The germline gives CDR1 MNHNS, CDR2 SASEGT. CDR3 DNA sequence: TGTGCCAGCCGATCCGGGACTAGACTCACAGATACGCAGTATTTT. Residues: CASRSGTRLTDTQYF.

CDR3 amino acids: CSVVRQGRTEAFF. The CDR3 nucleotides read TGCAGCGTTGTAAGACAGGGTCGGACTGAAGCTTTCTTT. The J gene is TRBJ1-1, the V gene TRBV29-1; 7 bases agree with TRBD1. The CDR3 covers 13 residues. Germline assignment: CDR1 SQVTM and CDR2 ANQGSEA. The V gene end was trimmed by 4 bases and the J gene end by 5 bases; junction bases not matched to a gene: 7.

The chain has TRBV5-1 and TRBJ2-7, with D unclear. Trimming pared 1 base from V and 0 bases from J, leaving 14 bases between. The CDR3 sequence is 16 residues long. Germline V lookup: CDR1 SGHRS, CDR2 YFSETQ. The chain's CDR3 is CASSLSQRSNSYEQYF. The CDR3 coding sequence is TGCGCCAGCAGCTTGAGCCAGCGAAGTAACTCCTACGAGCAGTACTTC.

This clonotype has a handful of counts. The chain carries TRBV7-9 and TRBJ2-1; 7 bases match TRBD1. Per germline, CDR1 SEHNR and CDR2 FQNEAQ (reference sequence). J was trimmed by 6 bases and V by 8 bases; bases with no gene match: 10. The CDR3 runs to 14 residues. In DNA form, the CDR3 reads TGTGCCAGCGCTGTAGGGGGCGCGGGCAATGAGCAGTTCTTC. It codes for CASAVGGAGNEQFF. The full variable domain, its missing parts supplied by reference TRBV7-9 and TRBJ2-1, is DTGVSQNPRHKITKRGQNVTFRCDPISEHNRLYWYRQTLGQGPEFLTYFQNEAQLEKSRLLSDRFSAERPKGSFSTLEIQRTEQGDSAMYLCASAVGGAGNEQFFGPGTRLTVL.

The chain has TRBV28 and TRBJ2-1; 9 positions match TRBD1. This CDR3 region has 13 residues. The V gene's germline CDR1 is MDHEN and CDR2 SYDVKM. The J segment lost 6 bases and the V segment lost 7 bases, leaving 4 bases of the junction unmatched. The CDR3 sequence: CASTLTGGNEQFF. CDR3 DNA: TGTGCCAGCACCCTGACAGGGGGCAATGAGCAGTTCTTC.

This clonotype showed up just a few times. This sequence joins TRBV12-3 or TRBV12-4 and TRBJ2-7; D not certain. Trimming stripped 5 bases from V and 6 bases from J, with 8 bases between. The CDR3 is made up of 11 amino acids. The CDR3 sequence: CASSGSSEQYF. The CDR3 nucleotides are TGTGCCAGCAGTGGGTCTTCCGAGCAGTACTTC.

The chain is built from TRBV6-5 and TRBJ1-1; 7 positions agree with TRBD1. With V trimmed by 5 bases and J by 8 bases, 5 bases remained unmatched. CDR1 is MNHEY and CDR2 is SVGAGI in the germline V gene. This CDR3 is built from 12 residues. CDR3 region: CASSEVRGEAFF. For the CDR3, the DNA is TGTGCCAGCAGTGAAGTCAGGGGGGAAGCTTTCTTT.

This clonotype occurred a few times. This chain joins TRBV6-6 and TRBJ1-4; D gene uncertain. V lost 5 bases, J lost 2 bases, and 12 bases lay in between. CDR1 and CDR2 (germline): MNHNY, SVGAGI (reference sequence). This CDR3 has 15 amino acids. The CDR3 protein is CASSRGGQTNEKLFF. CDR3 in DNA: TGTGCCAGCAGTCGGGGAGGTCAGACTAATGAAAAACTGTTTTTT.

The chain is built from TRBV7-9 and TRBJ1-2; D unresolved. The germline CDR1 and CDR2 sequences are SEHNR and FQNEAQ (reference sequence). Trimming took 4 bases from V and 8 from J, leaving 14 bases between them. There are 13 residues in the CDR3. Here the CDR3 reads CASSYGTSAGYTF. CDR3 in DNA: TGTGCCAGCAGCTACGGTACTTCGGCAGGCTACACCTTC. The whole variable domain, filled in from reference TRBV7-9 and TRBJ1-2, reads DTGVSQNPRHKITKRGQNVTFRCDPISEHNRLYWYRQTLGQGPEFLTYFQNEAQLEKSRLLSDRFSAERPKGSFSTLEIQRTEQGDSAMYLCASSYGTSAGYTFGSGTRLTVV.

This rearrangement joins TRBV19 to TRBJ2-7; no clear D gene. Trimming removed 6 bases from V and 5 bases from J, with 14 bases in between. This CDR3 region has 13 residues. Germline V gene lookup returns CDR1 LNHDA and CDR2 SQIVND (reference sequence). CDR3 residues: CASRGPAVHEQYF. The CDR3 DNA reads as TGTGCCAGTAGAGGCCCCGCAGTCCACGAGCAGTACTTC.

This clonotype was recorded only once. A much larger clone differs from this one at a single base, so this may be a read error. The CDR3 ends on some other residue instead of the conserved phenylalanine or tryptophan, so this is likely a read error. The chain combines TRBV12-3 or TRBV12-4 with TRBJ1-1, with 7 bases aligning to TRBD1. The CDR3 covers 13 residues. J gave up 6 bases and V 6 bases, and 7 bases lay outside the gene matches. CDR3 residues: CASSLQGRAEAFL. The DNA for the CDR3 is TGTGCCAGCAGCTTACAGGGGAGGGCTGAAGCTTTCCTT.

As to this clonotype: In this CDR3 the conserved last residue, phenylalanine or tryptophan, is missing, so a read error is likely. The chain has TRBV29-1 and TRBJ1-2; D is unclear. The germline gives CDR1 SQVTM, CDR2 ANQGSEA. Trimming removed 2 bases at V and 8 bases at J, with 12 bases between. The CDR3 consists of 12 residues. CDR3 DNA: TGCAGCGTTGAACTGGGTGTGGGGGGCTACACCTTA. This encodes CSVELGVGGYTL.

This clonotype was seen at least ten times. The rearrangement joins TRBV7-2 to TRBJ2-7; perhaps TRBD1 as D (5 bases). The CDR3 is made up of 14 amino acids. V was clipped by 0 bases and J by 6 bases, with 12 bases between them. CDR1 and CDR2 (germline): SGHTA, FQGNSA. The CDR3 is CASSLASGSGEQYF. DNA of the CDR3: TGTGCCAGCAGCTTAGCATCAGGGTCCGGCGAGCAGTACTTC.

Worth noting for this clonotype: A much bigger clone sits one base away, suggesting this may be a read error. The J gene is TRBJ1-6, the V gene TRBV12-3 or TRBV12-4, with unresolved D. CDR3 length: 15 amino acids. The CDR3 DNA sequence: TGTGCCAGCAGTTTAAGAGGGCGTAATAATACACCCCTCCACTTT. Amino acid sequence: CASSLRGRNNTPLHF.

This clonotype has a handful of counts. This chain connects TRBV7-9 to TRBJ1-3; D is unresolved. The length of the CDR3 is 16 residues. Germline V gives CDR1 SEHNR, CDR2 FQNEAQ (reference sequence). V was pared by 2 bases and J by 0 bases, with 11 bases between. CDR3: CASSLTRLISGNTIYF. The CDR3 region has the DNA TGTGCCAGCAGCTTAACCCGACTGATCTCTGGAAACACCATATATTTT.

The chain couples TRBV20-1 to TRBJ1-3; D gene uncertain. The germline V and J ends were trimmed by 5 bases and 0 bases, with 11 bases remaining between them. This CDR3 is 14 amino acids long. Germline-derived CDR1 and CDR2 are DFQATT and SNEGSKA (reference sequence). CDR3 region: CSALAGNSGNTIYF. Here the CDR3 DNA reads TGCAGTGCTTTGGCAGGCAACTCTGGAAACACCATATATTTT.

The rearrangement links TRBV6-5 to TRBJ1-1; 11 bases line up with TRBD1. Germline CDR1 is MNHEY and CDR2 is SVGAGI. The CDR3 runs to 17 residues. V lost 6 bases, J lost 5 bases, and 14 bases stayed unmatched. CDR3 loop: CASSRIRTGGFVTEAFF. The CDR3 DNA sequence: TGTGCCAGCAGCCGAATACGGACAGGGGGCTTTGTAACTGAAGCTTTCTTT.

V is TRBV20-1 and J is TRBJ2-3; 9 nucleotides align to TRBD2. Germline CDR1 DFQATT, CDR2 SNEGSKA (reference sequence). The V segment lost 6 bases and the J segment 4 bases; nucleotides outside the gene matches: 11. The CDR3 is 15 amino acids. This CDR3 reads CSAGGGVVGPDTQYF. The CDR3 nucleotides are TGCAGTGCGGGCGGGGGGGTTGTAGGTCCAGATACGCAGTATTTT.

This chain links TRBV28 with TRBJ1-5; D may be TRBD1 (5 bases). The CDR3 has 13 amino acids. The V gene's germline CDR1 is MDHEN and CDR2 SYDVKM. V was cut by 7 bases and J by 7 bases, with 14 bases left in between. Written as DNA, the CDR3 is TGTGCCAGCACGGGGGGTAGGGACCAGCCCCAGCATTTT. Amino acids: CASTGGRDQPQHF.

This clonotype was counted ten times or more. The chain combines TRBV7-2 with TRBJ2-3; 9 nucleotides align to TRBD2. Looked up from germline, CDR1 is SGHTA and CDR2 is FQGNSA. The CDR3 spans 15 residues. V shed 5 bases and J 8 bases; nucleotides not matched to a gene: 11. As DNA, the CDR3 is TGTGCCAGCAGCCAGGGCGGGGGGGCTCCGAGTACGCAGTATTTT. Encoded protein: CASSQGGGAPSTQYF.

This clonotype appeared once. At one end the junction does not follow the germline gene, possibly because of a read error. This chain links TRBV28 with TRBJ1-2, with D possibly being TRBD1 (6 bases). Looked up from germline, CDR1 is MDHEN and CDR2 is SYDVKM. The length of the CDR3 is 22 residues. The CDR3 DNA is TGTTCCAGCAGTTTATCCCCGATGACAGGAACTCTTTTAAGAGACGCTAACTATGGCTACACCTTC. As protein: CSSSLSPMTGTLLRDANYGYTF.

As regards this clonotype: Given the absence of the conserved phenylalanine or tryptophan at the CDR3 end, a read error is likely. This chain connects TRBV10-3 to TRBJ2-1, with 9 bases fitting TRBD2. This CDR3 has 16 amino acids. Germline CDR1 ENHRY, CDR2 SYGVKD. V shed 6 bases and J 12 bases; nucleotides not matched to a gene: 18. As DNA, the CDR3 is TGTGCCATCAGCGGGGCAACGGGACTAGCTGCCCATGCGCAGTTCTGC. Amino acid sequence: CAISGATGLAAHAQFC.

This clonotype was seen more than once but under ten times. The chain's CDR3 is CAISSDSRGGTDTQYF. The CDR3 nucleotides read TGTGCCATCAGTTCCGATTCCCGCGGGGGAACAGATACGCAGTATTTT. This rearrangement joins TRBV10-3 to TRBJ2-3; 7 nucleotides match TRBD2. The CDR3 extends over 16 amino acids. V trimming: 5 bases; J trimming: 3 bases; junction bases outside the gene matches: 11. Germline CDR1 is ENHRY and CDR2 is SYGVKD.

The chain combines TRBV11-2 with TRBJ1-1, with TRBD1 identical over 8 bases. V shed 3 bases and J 3 bases; nucleotides not matched to a gene: 9. CDR1 is SGHAT, CDR2 FQNNGV, per germline. This CDR3 region has 16 residues. CDR3 amino acids: CASSLDRARGHTEAFF. Here the CDR3 DNA reads TGTGCCAGCAGCTTGGACAGGGCGAGGGGGCACACTGAAGCTTTCTTT.

This clonotype was observed many times. The genes are TRBV7-8 and TRBJ2-2; 8 bases are shared with TRBD2. The CDR3 is 17 amino acids. In germline, CDR1 is SGHVS, CDR2 FQNEAQ. With V trimmed by 3 bases and J by 1 base, 7 bases remained unmatched. The CDR3 nucleotides are TGTGCCAGCAGCTTCCCTGTCGCGGGAGGGAACACCGGGGAGCTGTTTTTT. This translates into CASSFPVAGGNTGELFF. The complete variable domain, with remaining parts taken from reference TRBV7-8 and TRBJ2-2, reads GAGVSQSPRYKVAKRGQDVALRCDPISGHVSLFWYQQALGQGPEFLTYFQNEAQLDKSGLPSDRFFAERPEGSVSTLKIQRTQQEDSAVYLCASSFPVAGGNTGELFFGEGSRLTVL.

This clonotype has a count of ten or more. In DNA form, the CDR3 reads TGTGCCAGCAGTGCTCCCGGGGAGCTGTTTTTT. The encoded protein is CASSAPGELFF. The rearrangement uses TRBV25-1 and TRBJ2-2, with D hard to call. Germline CDR1 MGHDK, CDR2 SYGVNS. The CDR3 extends over 11 amino acids. Trimming left V 4 bases short and J 6 bases short, with 3 bases between.

Comments on this clonotype: A clone one base away is much larger, so this may be a read error. The chain recombines TRBV7-2 with TRBJ1-5; 9 nucleotides agree with TRBD1. This CDR3 is built from 15 residues. CDR1 is SGHTA, CDR2 FQGNSA, per germline. The CDR3 sequence is CDSSLVGTGNQPQHF. The CDR3 DNA is TGTGACAGCAGCTTAGTCGGGACAGGGAATCAGCCCCAGCATTTT.

V usage is TRBV10-3 and J usage is TRBJ2-7; TRBD1 agrees at 7 bases. Trimming cost V 2 bases and J 0 bases; bases outside gene matches: 7. Germline CDR1 and CDR2: ENHRY and SYGVKD. There are 16 residues in the CDR3. The chain's CDR3 is CAISERDSLNSYEQYF. CDR3 coding DNA: TGTGCCATCAGTGAGAGGGACAGCCTTAACTCCTACGAGCAGTACTTC.